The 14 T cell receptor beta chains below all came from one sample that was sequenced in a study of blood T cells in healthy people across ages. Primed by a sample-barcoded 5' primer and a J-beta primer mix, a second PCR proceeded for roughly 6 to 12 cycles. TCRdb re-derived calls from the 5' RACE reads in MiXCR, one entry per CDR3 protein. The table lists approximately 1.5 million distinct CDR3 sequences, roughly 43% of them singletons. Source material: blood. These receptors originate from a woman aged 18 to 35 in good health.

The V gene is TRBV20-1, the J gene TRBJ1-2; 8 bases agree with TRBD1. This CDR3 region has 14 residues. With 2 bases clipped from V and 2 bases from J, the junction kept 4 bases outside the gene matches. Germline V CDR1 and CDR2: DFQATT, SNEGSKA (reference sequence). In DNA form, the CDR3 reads TGCAGTGCTAGAACAGGGGGAGAAAACTATGGCTACACCTTC. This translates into CSARTGGENYGYTF.

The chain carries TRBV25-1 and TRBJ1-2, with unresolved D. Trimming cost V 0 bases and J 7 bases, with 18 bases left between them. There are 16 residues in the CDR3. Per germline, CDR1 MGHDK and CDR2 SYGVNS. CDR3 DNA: TGTGCCAGCAGTGAATATATTAAGGGAGGACCTATTGGCTACACCTTC. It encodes CASSEYIKGGPIGYTF.

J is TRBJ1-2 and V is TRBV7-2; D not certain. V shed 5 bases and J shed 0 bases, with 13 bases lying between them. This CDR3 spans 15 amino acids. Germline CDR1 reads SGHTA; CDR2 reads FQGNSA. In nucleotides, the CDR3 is TGTGCCAGCAGCCCCGCTAGGCATGCTAACTATGGCTACACCTTC. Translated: CASSPARHANYGYTF.

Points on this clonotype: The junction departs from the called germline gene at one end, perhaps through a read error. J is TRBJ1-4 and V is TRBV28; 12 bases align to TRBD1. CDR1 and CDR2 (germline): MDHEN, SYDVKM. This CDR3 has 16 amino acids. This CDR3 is CASSTGGTGGFGKLVF. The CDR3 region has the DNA TGTGCCAGCAGTACCGGCGGGACAGGGGGCTTTGGAAAACTGGTTTTT.

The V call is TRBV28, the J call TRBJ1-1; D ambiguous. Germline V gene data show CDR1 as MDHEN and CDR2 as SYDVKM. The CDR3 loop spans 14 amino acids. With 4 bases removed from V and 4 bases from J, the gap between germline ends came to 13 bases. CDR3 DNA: TGTGCCAGCAGTTACCCGCCCTTTAGCACTGAAGCTTTCTTT. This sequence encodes CASSYPPFSTEAFF.

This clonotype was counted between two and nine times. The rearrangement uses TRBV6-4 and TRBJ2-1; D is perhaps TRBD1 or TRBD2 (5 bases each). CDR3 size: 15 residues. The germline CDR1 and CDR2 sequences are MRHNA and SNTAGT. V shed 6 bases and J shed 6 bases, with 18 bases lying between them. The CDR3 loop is CASSRPGPVCNEQFF. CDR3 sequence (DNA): TGTGCCAGCAGCCGACCGGGACCGGTATGCAATGAGCAGTTCTTC.

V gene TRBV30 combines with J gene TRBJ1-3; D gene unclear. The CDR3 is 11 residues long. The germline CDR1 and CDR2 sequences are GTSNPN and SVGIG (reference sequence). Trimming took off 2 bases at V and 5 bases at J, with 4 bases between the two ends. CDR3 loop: CAWSTRNTIYF. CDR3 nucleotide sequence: TGTGCCTGGAGTACCCGAAACACCATATATTTT.

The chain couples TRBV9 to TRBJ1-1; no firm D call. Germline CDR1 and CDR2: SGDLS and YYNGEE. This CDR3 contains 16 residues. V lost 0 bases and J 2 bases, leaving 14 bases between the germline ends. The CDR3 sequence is CASSVVDALPNTEAFF. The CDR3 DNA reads TGTGCCAGCAGCGTAGTAGATGCCTTACCAAACACTGAAGCTTTCTTT.

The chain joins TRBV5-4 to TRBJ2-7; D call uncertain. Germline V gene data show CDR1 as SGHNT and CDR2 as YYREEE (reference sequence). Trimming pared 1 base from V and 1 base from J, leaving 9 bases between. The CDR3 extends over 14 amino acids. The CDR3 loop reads CASSLPQDSYEQYF. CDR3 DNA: TGTGCCAGCAGCTTGCCCCAGGATTCCTACGAGCAGTACTTC.

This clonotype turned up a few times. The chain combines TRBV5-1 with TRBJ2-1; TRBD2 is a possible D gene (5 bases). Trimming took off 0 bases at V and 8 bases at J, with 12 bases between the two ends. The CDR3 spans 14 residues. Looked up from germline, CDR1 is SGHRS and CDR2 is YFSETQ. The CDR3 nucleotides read TGCGCCAGCAGCTTGGAGCAGGTGCGGGATGAGCAGTTCTTC. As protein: CASSLEQVRDEQFF.

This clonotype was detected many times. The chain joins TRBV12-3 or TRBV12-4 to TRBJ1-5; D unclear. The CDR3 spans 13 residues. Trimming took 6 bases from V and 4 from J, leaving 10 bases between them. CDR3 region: CASSRTANQPQHF. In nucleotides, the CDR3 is TGTGCCAGCAGCCGGACGGCGAATCAGCCCCAGCATTTT.

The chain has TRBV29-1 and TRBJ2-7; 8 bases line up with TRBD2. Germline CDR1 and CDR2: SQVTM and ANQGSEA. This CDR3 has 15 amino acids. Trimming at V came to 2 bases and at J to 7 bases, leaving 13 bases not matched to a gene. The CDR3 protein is CSVEFSAGGYNEQYF. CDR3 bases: TGCAGCGTTGAATTTTCGGCGGGAGGCTACAATGAGCAGTACTTC.

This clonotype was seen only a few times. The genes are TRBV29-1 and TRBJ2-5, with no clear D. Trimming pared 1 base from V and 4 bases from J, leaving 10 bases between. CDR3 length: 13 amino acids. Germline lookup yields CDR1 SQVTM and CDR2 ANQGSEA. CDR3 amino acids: CSVEGVPPETQYF. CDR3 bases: TGCAGCGTTGAAGGGGTACCCCCAGAGACCCAGTACTTC.

Here the CDR3 reads CAIGRTEDNQPQHF. The CDR3 DNA reads as TGTGCCATCGGTAGGACGGAAGATAATCAGCCCCAGCATTTT. This rearrangement joins TRBV10-3 to TRBJ1-5; D not resolved. The CDR3 extends over 14 amino acids. Trimming shortened V by 8 bases and J by 4 bases, and 15 bases separated the two germline ends. Germline CDR1 is ENHRY and CDR2 is SYGVKD.